This T cell receptor beta chain originates from a study of breast tumors, draining lymph nodes, adjacent tissues. Using its own MiXCR run on the multiplex PCR reads, TCRdb lists one record per CDR3 protein. The sample has approximately 89,000 distinct CDR3 sequences; approximately 29% are singletons. The lymph nodes were axillary draining lymph nodes from breast cancer patients. Points on this clonotype: The antigen remains unidentified.

Per germline, CDR1 DFQATT and CDR2 SNEGSKA (reference sequence). CDR3 length: 11 residues. V lost 0 bases and J lost 10, with 7 bases in between. Study conclusions and caveats: Findings are consistent with lymph node origin and intratumoral expansion of most tumor T cells. Data only fit, rather than demonstrated, lymph node origin of most tumor T cells. Tumors had less TCR diversity than lymph nodes, more than nontumor tissue.

This TCR derives from a female donor with breast cancer. Some clones in this sample may be carry-over from other donors' samples. Sequenced: axillary lymph node tissue. The chain recombines TRBV20-1 with TRBJ1-3; D remains unclear. CDR3 nucleotides: TGCAGTGCTAGAGACCCCGGAACCATATATTTT. Protein product: CSARDPGTIYF.